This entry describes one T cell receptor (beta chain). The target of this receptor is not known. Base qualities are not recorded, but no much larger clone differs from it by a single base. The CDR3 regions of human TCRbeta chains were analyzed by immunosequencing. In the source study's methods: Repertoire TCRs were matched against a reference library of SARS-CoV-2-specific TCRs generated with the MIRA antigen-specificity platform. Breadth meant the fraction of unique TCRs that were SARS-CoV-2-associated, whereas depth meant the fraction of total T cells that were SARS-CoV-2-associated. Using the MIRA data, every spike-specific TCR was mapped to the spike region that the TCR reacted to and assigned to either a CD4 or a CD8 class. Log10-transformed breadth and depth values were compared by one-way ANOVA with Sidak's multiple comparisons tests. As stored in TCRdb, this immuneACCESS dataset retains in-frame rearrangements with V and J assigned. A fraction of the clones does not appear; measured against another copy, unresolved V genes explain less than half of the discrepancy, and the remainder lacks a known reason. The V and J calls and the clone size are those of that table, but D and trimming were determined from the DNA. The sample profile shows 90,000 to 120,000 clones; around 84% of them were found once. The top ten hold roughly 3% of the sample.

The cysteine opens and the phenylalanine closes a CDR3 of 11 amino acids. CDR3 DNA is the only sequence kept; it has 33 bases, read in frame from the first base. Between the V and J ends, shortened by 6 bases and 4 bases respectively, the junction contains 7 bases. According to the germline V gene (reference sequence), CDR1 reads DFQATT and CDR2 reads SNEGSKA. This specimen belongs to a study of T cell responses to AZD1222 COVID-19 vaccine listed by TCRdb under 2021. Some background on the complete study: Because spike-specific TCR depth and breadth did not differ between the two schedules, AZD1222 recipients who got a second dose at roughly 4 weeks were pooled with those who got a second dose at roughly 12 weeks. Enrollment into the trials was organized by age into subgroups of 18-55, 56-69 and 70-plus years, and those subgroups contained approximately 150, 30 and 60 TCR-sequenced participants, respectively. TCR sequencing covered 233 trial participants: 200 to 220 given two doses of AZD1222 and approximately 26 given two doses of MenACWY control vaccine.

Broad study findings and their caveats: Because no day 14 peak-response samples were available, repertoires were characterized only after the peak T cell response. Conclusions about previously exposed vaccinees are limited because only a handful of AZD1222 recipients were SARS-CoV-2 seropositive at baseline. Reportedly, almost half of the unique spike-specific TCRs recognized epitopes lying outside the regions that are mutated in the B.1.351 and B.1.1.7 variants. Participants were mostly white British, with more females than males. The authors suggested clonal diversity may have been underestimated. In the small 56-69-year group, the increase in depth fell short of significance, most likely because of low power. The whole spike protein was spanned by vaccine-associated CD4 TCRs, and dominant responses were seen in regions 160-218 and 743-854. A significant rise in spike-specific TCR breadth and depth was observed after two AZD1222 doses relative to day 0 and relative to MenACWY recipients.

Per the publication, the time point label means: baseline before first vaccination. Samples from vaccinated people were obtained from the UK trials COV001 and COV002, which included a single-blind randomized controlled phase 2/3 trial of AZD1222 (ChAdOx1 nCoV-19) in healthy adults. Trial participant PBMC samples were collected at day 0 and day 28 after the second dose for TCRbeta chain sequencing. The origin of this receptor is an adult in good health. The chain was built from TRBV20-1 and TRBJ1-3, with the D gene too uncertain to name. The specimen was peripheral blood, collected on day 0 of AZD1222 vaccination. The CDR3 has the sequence CSAPGGNTIYF. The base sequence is TGCAGTGCACCAGGAGGAAACACCATATATTTT.